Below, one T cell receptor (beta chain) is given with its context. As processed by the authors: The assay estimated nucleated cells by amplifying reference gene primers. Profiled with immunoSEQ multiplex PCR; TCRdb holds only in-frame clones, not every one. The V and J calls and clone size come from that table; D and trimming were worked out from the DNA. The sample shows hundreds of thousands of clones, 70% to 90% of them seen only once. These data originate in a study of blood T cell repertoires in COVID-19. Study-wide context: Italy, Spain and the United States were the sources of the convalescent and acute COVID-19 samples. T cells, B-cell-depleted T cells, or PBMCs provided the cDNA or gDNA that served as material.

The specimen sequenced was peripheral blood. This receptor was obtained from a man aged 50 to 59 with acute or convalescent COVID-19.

This CDR3 reads CASSPPPGRQSGYTF. The CDR3 DNA reads TGTGCCAGCAGCCCGCCCCCAGGCCGGCAGAGTGGCTACACCTTC. The rearrangement links TRBV3-1 (or the pseudogene TRBV3-2) to TRBJ1-2; no clear D gene. This CDR3 is built from 15 residues. Germline CDR1 reads LGHDT; CDR2 reads YNNKEL (reference sequence). The ends were cut back, 4 bases at V and 7 bases at J, with 19 bases in the middle.